This record concerns one T cell receptor beta chain sequence. Antigen: not known. Each patient came to thyroid surgery without any prior treatment (of any kind). This sample was included in a study of metastatic and nonmetastatic thyroid tumors. Study-wide background: Patients with malignant and benign thyroid disease provided blood and tumor or nodule tissue, whose repertoires were compared.

In the study's own analysis: To classify distant metastasis in papillary thyroid cancer, a model was built from CDR3 differences across clinicopathological groups. TCRdb re-clonotyped the PCR reads through MiXCR. None of the V and J calls come from the authors' own analysis; TCRdb made them. Here the sample spans approximately 39,000 clones, less than 25% being singletons. Points from the study as a whole: As reported, TCR beta diversity in blood and tumor was significantly higher in malignant thyroid tumors than in benign nodules.

Trimming took off 7 bases at V and 7 bases at J, with 11 bases between the two ends. This CDR3 has 12 amino acids. The gene calls are TRBV12-3 or TRBV12-4 and TRBJ1-5; maybe TRBD1 (5 bases). The sample comprised blood. This TCR was sampled from a female donor with papillary thyroid cancer or a benign thyroid nodule (not recorded which). Some clones in this sample may be carry-over from other donors' samples. CDR3 amino acids: CASIFGHQPQHF. The CDR3 nucleotides read TGTGCCAGCATTTTCGGACACCAGCCCCAGCATTTT.